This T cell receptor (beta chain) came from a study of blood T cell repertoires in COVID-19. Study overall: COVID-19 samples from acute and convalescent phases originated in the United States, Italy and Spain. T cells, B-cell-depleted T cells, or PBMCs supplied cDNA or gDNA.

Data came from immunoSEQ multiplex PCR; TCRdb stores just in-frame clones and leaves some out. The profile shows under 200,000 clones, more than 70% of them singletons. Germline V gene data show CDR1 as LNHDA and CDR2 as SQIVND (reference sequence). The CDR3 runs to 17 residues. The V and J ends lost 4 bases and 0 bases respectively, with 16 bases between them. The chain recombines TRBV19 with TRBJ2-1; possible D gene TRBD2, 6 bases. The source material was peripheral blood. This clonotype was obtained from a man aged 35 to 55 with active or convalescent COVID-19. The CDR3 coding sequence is TGTGCCAGTAGTAGACAAGTACTAGCAGGCTCCTACAATGAGCAGTTCTTC. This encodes CASSRQVLAGSYNEQFF. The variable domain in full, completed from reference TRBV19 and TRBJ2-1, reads DGGITQSPKYLFRKEGQNVTLSCEQNLNHDAMYWYRQDPGQGLRLIYYSQIVNDFQKGDIAEGYSVSREKKESFPLTVTSAQKNPTAFYLCASSRQVLAGSYNEQFFGPGTRLTVL.